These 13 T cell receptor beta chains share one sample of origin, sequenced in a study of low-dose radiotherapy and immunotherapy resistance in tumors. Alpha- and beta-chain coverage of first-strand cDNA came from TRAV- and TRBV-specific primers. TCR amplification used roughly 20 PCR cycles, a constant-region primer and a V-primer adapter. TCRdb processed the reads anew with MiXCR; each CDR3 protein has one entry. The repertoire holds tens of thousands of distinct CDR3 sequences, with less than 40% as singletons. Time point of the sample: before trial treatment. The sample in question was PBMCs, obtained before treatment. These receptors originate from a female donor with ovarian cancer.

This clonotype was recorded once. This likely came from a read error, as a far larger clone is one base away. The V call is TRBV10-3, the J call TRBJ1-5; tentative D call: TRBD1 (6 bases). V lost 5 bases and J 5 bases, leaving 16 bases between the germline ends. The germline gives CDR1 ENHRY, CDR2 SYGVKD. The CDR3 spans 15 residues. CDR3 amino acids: CAISLAGGLYQPQHF. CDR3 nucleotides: TGTGCCATCAGTTTGGCCGGGGGGCTCTATCAGCCCCAGCATTTT.

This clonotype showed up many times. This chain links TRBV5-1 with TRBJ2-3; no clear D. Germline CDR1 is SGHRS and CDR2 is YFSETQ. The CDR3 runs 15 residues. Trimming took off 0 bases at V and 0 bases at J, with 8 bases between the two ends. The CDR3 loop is CASSLGDLSTDTQYF. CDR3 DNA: TGCGCCAGCAGCTTGGGGGATCTTAGCACAGATACGCAGTATTTT.

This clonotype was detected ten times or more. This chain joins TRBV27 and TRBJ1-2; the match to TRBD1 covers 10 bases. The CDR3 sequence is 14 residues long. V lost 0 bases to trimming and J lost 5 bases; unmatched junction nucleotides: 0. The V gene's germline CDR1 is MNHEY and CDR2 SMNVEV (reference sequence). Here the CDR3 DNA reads TGTGCCAGCAGTTTATCGGGACAGGGGTATGGCTACACCTTC. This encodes CASSLSGQGYGYTF.

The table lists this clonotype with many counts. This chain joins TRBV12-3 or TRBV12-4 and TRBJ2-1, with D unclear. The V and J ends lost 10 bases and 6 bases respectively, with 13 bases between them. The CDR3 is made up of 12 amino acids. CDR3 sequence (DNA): TGTGCCACCTCGGACGGATCCAATGAGCAGTTCTTC. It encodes CATSDGSNEQFF.

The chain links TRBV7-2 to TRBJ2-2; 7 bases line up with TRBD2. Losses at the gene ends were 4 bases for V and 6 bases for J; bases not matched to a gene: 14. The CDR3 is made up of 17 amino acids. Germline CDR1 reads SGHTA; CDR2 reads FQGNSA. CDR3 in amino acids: CASSSSVFWRESGELFF. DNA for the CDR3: TGTGCCAGCAGCTCCTCGGTCTTCTGGCGGGAGTCCGGGGAGCTGTTTTTT.

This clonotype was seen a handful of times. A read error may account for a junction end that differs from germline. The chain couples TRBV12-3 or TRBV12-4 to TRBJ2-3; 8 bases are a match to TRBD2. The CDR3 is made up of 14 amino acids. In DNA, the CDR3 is TGTGCCAGCAGTCTCCGGACTAGCAGAGATACGCAGTATTTT. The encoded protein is CASSLRTSRDTQYF.

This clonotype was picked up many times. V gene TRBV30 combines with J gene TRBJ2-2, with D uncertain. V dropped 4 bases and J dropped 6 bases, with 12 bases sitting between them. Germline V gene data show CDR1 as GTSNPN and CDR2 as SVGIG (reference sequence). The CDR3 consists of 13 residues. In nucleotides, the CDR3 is TGTGCCTGGATGGGTGTCCCGTCCGGGGAGCTGTTTTTT. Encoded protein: CAWMGVPSGELFF.

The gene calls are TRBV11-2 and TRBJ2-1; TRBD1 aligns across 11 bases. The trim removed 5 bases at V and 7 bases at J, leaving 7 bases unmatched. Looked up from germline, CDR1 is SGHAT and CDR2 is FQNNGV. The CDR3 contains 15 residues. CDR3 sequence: CASSLGQGADNEQFF. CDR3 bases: TGTGCCAGCAGCCTAGGACAGGGGGCTGATAATGAGCAGTTCTTC.

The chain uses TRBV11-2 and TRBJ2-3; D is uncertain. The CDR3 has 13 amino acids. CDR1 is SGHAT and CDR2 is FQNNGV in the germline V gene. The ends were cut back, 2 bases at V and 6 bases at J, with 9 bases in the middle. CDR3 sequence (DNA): TGTGCCAGCAGCTTATATCGGAGCGATACGCAGTATTTT. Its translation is CASSLYRSDTQYF.

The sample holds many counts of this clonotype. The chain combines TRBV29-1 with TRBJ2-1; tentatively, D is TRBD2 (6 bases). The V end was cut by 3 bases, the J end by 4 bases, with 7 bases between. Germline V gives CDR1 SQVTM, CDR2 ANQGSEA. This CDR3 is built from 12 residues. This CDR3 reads CSVDRGYNEQFF. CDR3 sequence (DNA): TGCAGCGTTGATCGGGGGTACAATGAGCAGTTCTTC.

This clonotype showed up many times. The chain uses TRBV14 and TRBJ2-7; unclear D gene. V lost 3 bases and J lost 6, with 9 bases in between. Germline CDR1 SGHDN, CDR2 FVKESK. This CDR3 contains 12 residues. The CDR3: CASSHQLSEQYF. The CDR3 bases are TGTGCCAGCAGCCACCAGTTAAGCGAGCAGTACTTC.

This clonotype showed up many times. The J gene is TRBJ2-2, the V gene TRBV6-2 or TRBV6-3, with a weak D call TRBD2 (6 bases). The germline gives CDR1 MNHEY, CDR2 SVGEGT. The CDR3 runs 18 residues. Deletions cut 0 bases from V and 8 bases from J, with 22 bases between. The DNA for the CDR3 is TGTGCCAGCAGTTACTCGGGCCGGAGGGCCACGTATGTAGGGGAGCTGTTTTTT. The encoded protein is CASSYSGRRATYVGELFF.

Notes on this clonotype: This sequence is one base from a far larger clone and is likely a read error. CDR3 DNA: TGTGCCACCAGCGACCTCGGTTCCCCAGGTAATGAGCAGTACTTC. This codes for CATSDLGSPGNEQYF. The gene calls are TRBV24-1 and TRBJ2-7, with D uncertain. Germline V gene sequence: CDR1 KGHDR, CDR2 SFDVKD. The CDR3 spans 15 residues. Deletions cut 7 bases from V and 7 bases from J, with 22 bases between.